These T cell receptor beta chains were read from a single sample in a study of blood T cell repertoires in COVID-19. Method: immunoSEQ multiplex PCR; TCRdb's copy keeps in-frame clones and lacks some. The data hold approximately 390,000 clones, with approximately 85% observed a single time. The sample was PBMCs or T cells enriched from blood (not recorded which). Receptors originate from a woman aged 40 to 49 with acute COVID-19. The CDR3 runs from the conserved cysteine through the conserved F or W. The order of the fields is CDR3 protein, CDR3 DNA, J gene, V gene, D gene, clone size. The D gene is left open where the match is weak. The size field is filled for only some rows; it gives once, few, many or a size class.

CASSLGTVMNTEAFF,TGTGCCAGCAGCTTAGGGACAGTAATGAACACTGAAGCTTTCTTT,TRBJ1-1,TRBV7-6,.,few
CASSLVNSFFPLSGNTIYF,TGTGCCAGCAGCTTAGTTAACAGCTTCTTTCCCCTCTCTGGAAACACCATATATTTT,TRBJ1-3,TRBV7-8,.,.
CASSPSRGDNEQFF,TGTGCCAGCTCACCGTCGCGGGGGGACAATGAGCAGTTCTTC,TRBJ2-1,TRBV18,TRBD2,.
CASSQEVGQGISLEGYTF,TGTGCCAGCAGCCAAGAAGTGGGACAGGGGATTTCATTGGAGGGCTACACCTTC,TRBJ1-2,TRBV14,TRBD1,.
CASSHRGRGYEQYF,TGCGCCAGCAGCCATCGTGGACGGGGTTACGAGCAGTACTTC,TRBJ2-7,TRBV4-1,.,.
CASSDRGSLCTF,TGCGCCAGCAGTGACAGGGGCTCCCTTTGCACCTTC,TRBJ1-2,TRBV10-2,.,.
CASSHLGGGFGNQETQYF,TGTGCCAGCAGCCACCTCGGCGGGGGCTTCGGGAACCAAGAGACCCAGTACTTC,TRBJ2-5,TRBV3-1/TRBV3-2,.,.
CASRQSNQPQHF,TGTGCCAGCAGACAGAGCAATCAGCCCCAGCATTTT,TRBJ1-5,TRBV12-3/TRBV12-4,.,.
CASSLKGTQPRGGYTF,TGTGCCAGCAGCTTAAAGGGGACACAACCTCGAGGAGGCTACACCTTC,TRBJ1-2,TRBV11-2,.,.
CASRVNSATNEKLFF,TGTGCCAGCAGGGTTAACAGTGCAACTAATGAAAAACTGTTTTTT,TRBJ1-4,TRBV6-5,.,.
CASSPQQGHNQPQHF,TGTGCCAGTAGTCCCCAACAGGGGCACAATCAGCCCCAGCATTTT,TRBJ1-5,TRBV19,TRBD1,.
CASSESGVNSPLHF,TGTGCCAGCAGTGAATCAGGGGTTAATTCACCCCTCCACTTT,TRBJ1-6,TRBV25-1,.,.
CAISHTSRDYEQFF,TGTGCCATCAGCCATACCTCCAGGGACTATGAGCAGTTCTTC,TRBJ2-1,TRBV10-3,.,.
CATSDYAYQETQYF,TGTGCCACCAGTGATTATGCGTACCAAGAGACCCAGTACTTC,TRBJ2-5,TRBV24-1,.,.
CASSQPGSMRDTQYF,TGTGCCAGCTCACAGCCGGGGTCCATGCGGGATACGCAGTATTTT,TRBJ2-3,TRBV18,.,.
CATSRDSYSIMNTEAFF,TGTGCCACCAGCAGAGATTCGTACAGCATAATGAACACTGAAGCTTTCTTT,TRBJ1-1,TRBV15,.,.
CASSPNNPTGVGNTEAFF,TGTGCCAGCTCACCTAACAATCCGACAGGGGTCGGGAACACTGAAGCTTTCTTT,TRBJ1-1,TRBV18,TRBD1,.
CAWSVFGVSGNTIYF,TGTGCCTGGAGTGTATTCGGTGTCTCTGGAAACACCATATATTTT,TRBJ1-3,TRBV30,.,.
CASSLAGGGAGDTQYF,TGTGCCAGCAGCTTAGCTGGCGGGGGGGCGGGAGATACGCAGTATTTT,TRBJ2-3,TRBV7-2,TRBD2,.
CASSPIGTGHNEQFF,TGTGCCAGCTCACCAATCGGGACTGGCCACAATGAGCAGTTCTTC,TRBJ2-1,TRBV18,.,.
CASSLEGQPQHF,TGTGCCAGCAGCTTAGAGGGGCAGCCCCAGCATTTT,TRBJ1-5,TRBV7-9,.,.
CASSVVEEAEAFF,TGTGCCAGCAGCGTAGTTGAAGAGGCTGAAGCTTTCTTT,TRBJ1-1,TRBV9,.,.
CSVSQGDTF,TGCAGCGTATCACAGGGGGACACCTTC,TRBJ1-2,TRBV29-1,TRBD1,.
CASSFGLAGNQETQYF,TGCGCCAGCAGCTTCGGGCTAGCGGGGAATCAAGAGACCCAGTACTTC,TRBJ2-5,TRBV5-1,TRBD2,once
CASTTGGDSPLHF,TGTGCCAGCACGACAGGGGGCGATTCACCCCTCCACTTT,TRBJ1-6,TRBV27,TRBD1,.
CASSVVTGPNYGYTF,TGTGCCAGCAGCGTAGTGACGGGTCCTAACTATGGCTACACCTTC,TRBJ1-2,TRBV9,.,.
CASSYPGVGNTIYF,TGTGCCAGCAGCTACCCCGGGGTAGGAAACACCATATATTTT,TRBJ1-3,TRBV5-4,.,.
CASSHTGTAKPSANYGYTF,TGCGCCAGCAGCCACACCGGGACAGCCAAGCCTAGTGCTAACTATGGCTACACCTTC,TRBJ1-2,TRBV4-1,TRBD1,.
CATSKGGGRSNEKLFF,TGTGCCACCAGCAAAGGGGGGGGCAGAAGTAATGAAAAACTGTTTTTT,TRBJ1-4,TRBV15,.,.
CASRTESTEAFF,TGTGCCAGCCGGACAGAGAGCACTGAAGCTTTCTTT,TRBJ1-1,TRBV25-1,.,.
CASTQGGWTEAFF,TGTGCCAGCACCCAGGGGGGATGGACTGAAGCTTTCTTT,TRBJ1-1,TRBV12-3/TRBV12-4,TRBD1,.
CAWSVVRAGEQYF,TGTGCCTGGAGTGTAGTCAGGGCGGGGGAGCAGTACTTC,TRBJ2-7,TRBV30,.,.
CASSQDSLGGGYQETQYF,TGTGCCAGCAGCCAAGATAGTTTAGGCGGGGGGTACCAAGAGACCCAGTACTTC,TRBJ2-5,TRBV4-2,TRBD2,.